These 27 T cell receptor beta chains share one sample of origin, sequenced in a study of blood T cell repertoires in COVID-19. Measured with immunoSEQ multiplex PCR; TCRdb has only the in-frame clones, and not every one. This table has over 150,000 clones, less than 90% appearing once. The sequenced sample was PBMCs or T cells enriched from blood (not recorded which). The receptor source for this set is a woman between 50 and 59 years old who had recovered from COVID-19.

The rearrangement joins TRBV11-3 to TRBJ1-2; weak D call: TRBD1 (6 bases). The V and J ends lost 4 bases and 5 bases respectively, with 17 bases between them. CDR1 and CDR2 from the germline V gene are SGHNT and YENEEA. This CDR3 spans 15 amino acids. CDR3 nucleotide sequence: TGTGCCAGCAGCTCACAGGGCAGTGGGGCATATGGCTACACCTTC. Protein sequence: CASSSQGSGAYGYTF.

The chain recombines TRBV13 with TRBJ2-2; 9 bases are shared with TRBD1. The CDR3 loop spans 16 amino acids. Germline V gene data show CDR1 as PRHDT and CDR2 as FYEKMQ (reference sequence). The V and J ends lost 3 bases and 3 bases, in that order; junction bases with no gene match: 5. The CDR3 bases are TGTGCCAGCAGCTTCGGGACAGGGTGGGACACCGGGGAGCTGTTTTTT. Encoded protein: CASSFGTGWDTGELFF.

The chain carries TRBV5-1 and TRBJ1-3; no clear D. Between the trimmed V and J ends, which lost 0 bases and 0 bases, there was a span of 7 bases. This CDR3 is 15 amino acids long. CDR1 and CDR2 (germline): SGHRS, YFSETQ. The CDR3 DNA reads TGCGCCAGCAGCTTGGATCAGAACTCTGGAAACACCATATATTTT. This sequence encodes CASSLDQNSGNTIYF.

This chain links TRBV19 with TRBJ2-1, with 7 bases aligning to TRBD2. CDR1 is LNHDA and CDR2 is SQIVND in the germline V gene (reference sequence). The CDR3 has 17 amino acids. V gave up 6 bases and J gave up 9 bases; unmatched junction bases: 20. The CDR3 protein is CASSPPKTSLGLGEQFF. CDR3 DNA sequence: TGTGCCAGTAGCCCACCGAAGACTAGCCTCGGGTTGGGTGAGCAGTTCTTC.

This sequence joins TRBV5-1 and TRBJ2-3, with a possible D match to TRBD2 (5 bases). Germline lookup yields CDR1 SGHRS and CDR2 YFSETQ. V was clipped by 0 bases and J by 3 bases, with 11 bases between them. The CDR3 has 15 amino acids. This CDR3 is CASSLGAGGTDTQYF. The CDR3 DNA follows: TGCGCCAGCAGCTTGGGCGCGGGCGGGACAGATACGCAGTATTTT.

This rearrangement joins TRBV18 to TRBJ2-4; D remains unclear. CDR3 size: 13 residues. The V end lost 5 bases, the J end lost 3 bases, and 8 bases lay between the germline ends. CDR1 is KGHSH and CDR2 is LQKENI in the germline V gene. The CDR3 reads CASSSGGKNIQYF. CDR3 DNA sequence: TGTGCCAGCTCATCCGGCGGCAAAAACATTCAGTACTTC.

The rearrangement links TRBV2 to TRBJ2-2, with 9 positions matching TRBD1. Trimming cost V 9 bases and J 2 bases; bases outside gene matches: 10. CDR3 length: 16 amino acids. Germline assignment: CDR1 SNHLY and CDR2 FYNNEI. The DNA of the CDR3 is TGTGCCAGAGCAGTTGGACAGGGGTTTAACACCGGGGAGCTGTTTTTT. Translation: CARAVGQGFNTGELFF.

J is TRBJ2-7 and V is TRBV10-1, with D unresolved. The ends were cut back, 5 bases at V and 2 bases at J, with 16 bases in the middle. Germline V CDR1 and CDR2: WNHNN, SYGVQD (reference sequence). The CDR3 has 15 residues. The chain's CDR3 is CASSSTPAGTYEQYF. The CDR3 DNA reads TGCGCCAGCAGTTCCACCCCGGCAGGTACCTACGAGCAGTACTTC.

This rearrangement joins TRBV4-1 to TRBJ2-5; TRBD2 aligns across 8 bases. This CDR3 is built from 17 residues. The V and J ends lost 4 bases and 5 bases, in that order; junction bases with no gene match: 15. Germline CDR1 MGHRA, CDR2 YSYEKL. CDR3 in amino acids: CASSRAKEAGAWETQYF. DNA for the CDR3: TGCGCCAGCAGCCGAGCGAAAGAAGCGGGAGCATGGGAGACCCAGTACTTC.

The CDR3 spells CASSFSGRSYNEQFF. The CDR3 nucleotides are TGTGCCAGCAGCTTTAGCGGCCGCTCCTACAATGAGCAGTTCTTC. The chain carries TRBV7-9 and TRBJ2-1; D might be TRBD2 (6 bases). The CDR3 sequence is 15 residues long. Germline CDR1 is SEHNR and CDR2 is FQNEAQ (reference sequence). The V gene lost 3 bases and the J gene lost 0 bases, with 9 bases spanning the gap.

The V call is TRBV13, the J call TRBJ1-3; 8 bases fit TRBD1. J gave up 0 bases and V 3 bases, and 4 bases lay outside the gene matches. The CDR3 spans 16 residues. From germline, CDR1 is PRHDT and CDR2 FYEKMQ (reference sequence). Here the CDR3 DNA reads TGTGCCAGCAGCTTCGGACAGGGAAGCTCTGGAAACACCATATATTTT. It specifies CASSFGQGSSGNTIYF.

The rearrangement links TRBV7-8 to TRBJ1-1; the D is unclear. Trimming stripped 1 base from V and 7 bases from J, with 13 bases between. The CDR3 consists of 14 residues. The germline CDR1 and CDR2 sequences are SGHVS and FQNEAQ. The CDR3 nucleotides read TGTGCCAGCAGCTTAGGTAGAGGCCGGCTTGAAGCTTTCTTT. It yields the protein CASSLGRGRLEAFF.

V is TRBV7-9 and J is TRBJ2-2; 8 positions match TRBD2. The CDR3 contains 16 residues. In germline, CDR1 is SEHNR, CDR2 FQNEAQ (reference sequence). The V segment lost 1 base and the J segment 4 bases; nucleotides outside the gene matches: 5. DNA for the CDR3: TGTGCCAGCAGCTTAGAGGCGGGAGGCCCCACCGGGGAGCTGTTTTTT. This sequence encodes CASSLEAGGPTGELFF.

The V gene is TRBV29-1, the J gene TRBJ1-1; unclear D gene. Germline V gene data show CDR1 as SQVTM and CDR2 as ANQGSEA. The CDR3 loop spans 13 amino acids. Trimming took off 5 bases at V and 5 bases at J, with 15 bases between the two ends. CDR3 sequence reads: CSVSTGMGTEAFF. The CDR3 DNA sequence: TGCAGCGTTTCGACGGGGATGGGAACTGAAGCTTTCTTT.

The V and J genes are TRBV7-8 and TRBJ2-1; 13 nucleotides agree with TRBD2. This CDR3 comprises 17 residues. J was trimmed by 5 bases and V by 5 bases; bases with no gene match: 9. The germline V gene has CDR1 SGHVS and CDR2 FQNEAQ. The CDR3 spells CASSTRTSGSPHNEQFF. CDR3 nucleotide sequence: TGTGCCAGCAGCACTCGGACTAGCGGGAGTCCCCACAATGAGCAGTTCTTC.

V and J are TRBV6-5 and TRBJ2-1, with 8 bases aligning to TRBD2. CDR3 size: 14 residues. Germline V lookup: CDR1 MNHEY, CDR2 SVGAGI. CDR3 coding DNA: TGTGGTACTAGGCGGGAGGCCACCTACAATGAGCAGTTCTTC. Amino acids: CGTRREATYNEQFF.

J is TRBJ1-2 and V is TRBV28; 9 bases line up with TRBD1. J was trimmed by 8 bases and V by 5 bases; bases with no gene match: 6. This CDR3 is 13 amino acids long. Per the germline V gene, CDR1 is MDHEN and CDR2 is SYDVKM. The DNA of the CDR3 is TGTGCCAGCAGTCCACAGGGGGCGAGAGGCTACACCTTC. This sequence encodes CASSPQGARGYTF.

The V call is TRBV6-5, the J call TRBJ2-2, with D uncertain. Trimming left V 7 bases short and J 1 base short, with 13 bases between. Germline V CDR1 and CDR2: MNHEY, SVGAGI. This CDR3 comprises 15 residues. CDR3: CASTRRLENTGELFF. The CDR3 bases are TGTGCCAGCACTCGTCGGTTAGAGAACACCGGGGAGCTGTTTTTT.

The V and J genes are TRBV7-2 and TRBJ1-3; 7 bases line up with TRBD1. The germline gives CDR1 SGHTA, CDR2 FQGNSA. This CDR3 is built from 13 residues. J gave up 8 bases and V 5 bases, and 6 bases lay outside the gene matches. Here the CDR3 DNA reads TGTGCCAGCAGCGCAGACAGGGCGGACACCATATATTTT. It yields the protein CASSADRADTIYF.

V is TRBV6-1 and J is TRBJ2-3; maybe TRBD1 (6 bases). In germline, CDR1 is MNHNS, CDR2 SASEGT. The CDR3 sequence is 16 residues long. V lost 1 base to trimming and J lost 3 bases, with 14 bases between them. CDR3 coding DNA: TGTGCCAGCAGTGAAGAGGCCCCTAGGGGGACAGATACGCAGTATTTT. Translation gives CASSEEAPRGTDTQYF.

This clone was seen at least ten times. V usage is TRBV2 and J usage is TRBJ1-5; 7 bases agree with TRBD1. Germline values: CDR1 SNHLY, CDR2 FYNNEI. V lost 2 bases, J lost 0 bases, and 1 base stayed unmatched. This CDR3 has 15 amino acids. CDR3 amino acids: CASSERTGSNQPQHF. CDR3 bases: TGTGCCAGCAGTGAAAGGACAGGTAGCAATCAGCCCCAGCATTTT.

As DNA, the CDR3 is TGTGCCAGCAGCTTTTCGCGCACCACAGATACGCAGTATTTT. It yields the protein CASSFSRTTDTQYF. J is TRBJ2-3 and V is TRBV7-2, with no clear D. The CDR3 spans 14 residues. Trimming left V 3 bases short and J 2 bases short, with 9 bases between. Germline assignment: CDR1 SGHTA and CDR2 FQGNSA.

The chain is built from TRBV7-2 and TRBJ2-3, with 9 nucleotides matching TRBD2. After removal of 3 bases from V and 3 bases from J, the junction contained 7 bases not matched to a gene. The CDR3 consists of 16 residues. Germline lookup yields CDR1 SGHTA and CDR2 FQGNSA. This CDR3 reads CASSFASGMRTDTQYF. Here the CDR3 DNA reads TGTGCCAGCAGCTTTGCTAGCGGGATGCGAACAGATACGCAGTATTTT. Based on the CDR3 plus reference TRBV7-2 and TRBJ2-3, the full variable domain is GAGVSQSPSNKVTEKGKDVELRCDPISGHTALYWYRQSLGQGLEFLIYFQGNSAPDKSGLPSDRFSAERTGGSVSTLTIQRTQQEDSAVYLCASSFASGMRTDTQYFGPGTRLTVL.

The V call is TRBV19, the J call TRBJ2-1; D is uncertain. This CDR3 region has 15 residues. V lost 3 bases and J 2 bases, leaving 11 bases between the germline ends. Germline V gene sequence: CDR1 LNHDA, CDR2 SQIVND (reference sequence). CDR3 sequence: CASSISGGTYNEQFF. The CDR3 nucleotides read TGTGCCAGTAGTATCTCGGGTGGAACCTACAATGAGCAGTTCTTC.

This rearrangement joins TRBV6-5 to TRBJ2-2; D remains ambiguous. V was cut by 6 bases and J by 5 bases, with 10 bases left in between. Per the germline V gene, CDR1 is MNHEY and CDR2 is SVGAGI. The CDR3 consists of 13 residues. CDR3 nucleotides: TGTGCCAGCAGGGTCGGTAAGACCGGGGAGCTGTTTTTT. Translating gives CASRVGKTGELFF.

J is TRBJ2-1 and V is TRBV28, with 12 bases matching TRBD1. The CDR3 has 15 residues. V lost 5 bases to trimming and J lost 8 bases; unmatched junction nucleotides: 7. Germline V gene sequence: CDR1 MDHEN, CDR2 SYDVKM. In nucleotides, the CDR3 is TGTGCCAGCAGTCCAGGGACAGGGGGCGCGGATGAGCAGTTCTTC. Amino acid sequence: CASSPGTGGADEQFF.

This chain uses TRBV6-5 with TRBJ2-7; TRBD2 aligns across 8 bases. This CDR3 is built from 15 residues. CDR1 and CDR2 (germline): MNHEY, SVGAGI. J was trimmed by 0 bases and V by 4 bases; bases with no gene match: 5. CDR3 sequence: CASSSTSGLSYEQYF. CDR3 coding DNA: TGTGCCAGCAGTTCTACTAGCGGACTCTCCTACGAGCAGTACTTC.